This T cell receptor (beta chain) was recorded in a study of T cells expressing NK-cell markers (dated by TCRdb to 2020 to 2021). Context from the whole study: TCR beta-chain repertoires were profiled in sorted CD3+CD56+NKG2C+, CD3+CD56+NKG2C- and CD3+CD56-NKG2C+ T-cell subsets from about 8 donors. Among the eight sequenced donors, seven were HCMV-seropositive and one was HCMV-seronegative. Illumina HiSeq 2000/2500, MiSeq or NextSeq was used to sequence libraries as 2 x 150 bp reads. All eight donors whose samples were sequenced were randomly selected healthy volunteers, three of them men and five women.

Points on this clonotype: Its antigen remains undetermined.

The CDR3 has 13 amino acids, counting the end cysteine and phenylalanine. No DNA is given. As encoded in the germline V gene (reference sequence), CDR1 is SEHNR while CDR2 is FQNEAQ. To determine HCMV serostatus, a commercial ELISA kit was used to detect HCMV-specific IgG in serum. Ficoll density gradient centrifugation was used to isolate peripheral blood mononuclear cells from blood. Sequencing relied on an Illumina HiSeq 2000. TCR beta cDNA libraries were made by 5'RACE template switching that added a universal primer site and unique molecular identifiers. Synthesis of cDNA was primed from the TCR beta constant segment and was followed by two consecutive PCR amplification steps. For the original study's pipeline: MIGEC was used to demultiplex reads and group reads by UMI, and MiTCR was used to assemble and quantify clonotypes. To remove erroneous sequences, TCR cDNA sequences were retained only when supported by two or more reads. The tcR package was used for downstream repertoire analysis, with clonotypes matched between fractions based on CDR3 nucleotide sequence plus V segment. VDJmatch was used to annotate antigen specificity against VDJdb, with one amino acid substitution in CDR3 permitted. Once TCRdb had reprocessed the reads, it stored one entry per CDR3 protein sequence and supplied no DNA. The V and J calls and clone size come from TCRdb's table, not from the authors' own analysis. The sample's own table lists 350,000 to 450,000 distinct CDR3 sequences. The biggest ten clones account for roughly 5.2% of the sample.

Here is what the overall study found, with its caveats: In several donors, the dominant CD3+CD56+NKG2C+ clonotypes were among the top 10 CD8+ clonotypes and accounted for about 1.0-7.5% of CD8+ T cells. It remained unclear whether the expanded NKG2C-expressing T cell clones were specific for HCMV antigens. Those dominant clonotypes were again the most abundant among CD3+CD56-NKG2C+ cells in a few donors, at roughly 25-65%.

The rearrangement joined TRBV7-9 to TRBJ1-1. This receptor was identified in a man aged 18-70 years in good health. Sequenced material: blood T cells: a sorted CD56 or NKG2C T cell subset, CD4+ or CD8+ T cells, or bulk PBMC T cells (not recorded which). The CDR3 has the sequence CASSSRENTEAFF. Where the CDR3 stops, the reference TRBV7-9 and TRBJ1-1 genes take over; the full variable domain is DTGVSQNPRHKITKRGQNVTFRCDPISEHNRLYWYRQTLGQGPEFLTYFQNEAQLEKSRLLSDRFSAERPKGSFSTLEIQRTEQGDSAMYLCASSSRENTEAFFGQGTRLTVV.